This is a list of T cell receptor beta chains from one sample in a study of regulatory T cells in long-lasting Graves disease. TCRdb ran MiXCR on the multiplex PCR reads and lists one entry per CDR3 protein. The sample contains about 440,000 distinct CDR3 sequences, approximately 15% of which appear only once. Another study also made use of these data, one on T cells in Graves' hyperthyroidism and ophthalmopathy.

The specimen comprised peripheral blood mononuclear cells (PBMCs), sampled at new diagnosis, from a patient treated with antithyroid drugs. These receptors were collected from a woman aged 30 to 39 with Graves disease. The CDR3 runs from the conserved cysteine through the conserved F or W. The order of the fields is clone size, V gene, J gene, D gene, CDR3 DNA, CDR3 protein. D genes are given only for firm matches. Size is omitted from some rows. Given values are once, few, many or a class for expanded clones.

abundance: -; v_gene: TRBV27; j_gene: TRBJ2-7; d_gene: -; CDR3nt: TGTGCCAGCAGTTTTGGGCAGCCTCCCTACTACGAGCAGTACTTC; CDR3aa: CASSFGQPPYYEQYF
abundance: many; v_gene: TRBV7-3; j_gene: TRBJ2-1; d_gene: TRBD1; CDR3nt: TGTGCCAGCAGCTCCCCGGGACAGAAGGACAATGAGCAGTTCTTC; CDR3aa: CASSSPGQKDNEQFF
abundance: once; v_gene: TRBV4-2; j_gene: TRBJ2-7; d_gene: -; CDR3nt: TGTGCCAGCAGCCAAGCCCTGGACTACGAGCAGTACTTC; CDR3aa: CASSQALDYEQYF
abundance: -; v_gene: TRBV6-2/TRBV6-3; j_gene: TRBJ1-1; d_gene: -; CDR3nt: TGTGCCAGCAGTGAGTATTTTCGGGACACTGAAGCTTTCTTT; CDR3aa: CASSEYFRDTEAFF
abundance: few; v_gene: TRBV20-1; j_gene: TRBJ2-2; d_gene: -; CDR3nt: TGCAGTGCTAGGGAATCGGGAGTGGCCGGGGAGCTGTTTTTT; CDR3aa: CSARESGVAGELFF
abundance: many; v_gene: TRBV3-1; j_gene: TRBJ1-1; d_gene: -; CDR3nt: TGTGCCAGCAGCCAAGATTGGGCCACTGAAGCTTTCTTT; CDR3aa: CASSQDWATEAFF
abundance: -; v_gene: TRBV27; j_gene: TRBJ2-3; d_gene: TRBD1; CDR3nt: TGTGCCAGCAGTCGGGGGACAGGGGGCTTTTCAGATACGCAGTATTTT; CDR3aa: CASSRGTGGFSDTQYF
abundance: many; v_gene: TRBV7-3; j_gene: TRBJ1-1; d_gene: TRBD1; CDR3nt: TGTGCCAGCAGCTTAAACGCCGGAGGGGGCTTGAACACTGAAGCTTTCTTT; CDR3aa: CASSLNAGGGLNTEAFF
abundance: many; v_gene: TRBV30; j_gene: TRBJ2-3; d_gene: -; CDR3nt: TGTGCCTGGAGCCCCGCGGGACCCTGGCCCACCACAGATACGCAGTATTTT; CDR3aa: CAWSPAGPWPTTDTQYF
abundance: -; v_gene: TRBV29-1; j_gene: TRBJ2-7; d_gene: -; CDR3nt: TGCAGCGTTGGGGAATACGAGCAGTACTTC; CDR3aa: CSVGEYEQYF
abundance: many; v_gene: TRBV29-1; j_gene: TRBJ2-7; d_gene: -; CDR3nt: TGCAGCGTTGAAACCGGGGGAATCCCCTACGAGCAGTACTTC; CDR3aa: CSVETGGIPYEQYF
abundance: few; v_gene: TRBV7-3; j_gene: TRBJ2-1; d_gene: -; CDR3nt: TGTGCCAGCAGCTTGGGCAGGGCGTCCGGCTCCTACAATGAGCAGTTCTTC; CDR3aa: CASSLGRASGSYNEQFF
abundance: -; v_gene: TRBV28; j_gene: TRBJ2-3; d_gene: TRBD2; CDR3nt: TGTGCCTCTCAGAGCGGGGGAAGCACAGATACGCAGTATTTT; CDR3aa: CASQSGGSTDTQYF
abundance: -; v_gene: TRBV4-1; j_gene: TRBJ2-3; d_gene: -; CDR3nt: TGCGCCAGCAGCCGAGATGACGTGGAAGATACGCAGTATTTT; CDR3aa: CASSRDDVEDTQYF
abundance: many; v_gene: TRBV6-1; j_gene: TRBJ2-3; d_gene: TRBD2; CDR3nt: TGTGCCAGCAGTGCCCTAGCGGGAGGACGGGTTTTGACAGATACGCAGTATTTT; CDR3aa: CASSALAGGRVLTDTQYF
abundance: many; v_gene: TRBV18; j_gene: TRBJ2-7; d_gene: -; CDR3nt: TGTGCCAGCTCACCACAGGGACTTTTTGCCTACGAGCAGTACTTC; CDR3aa: CASSPQGLFAYEQYF
abundance: few; v_gene: TRBV2; j_gene: TRBJ1-2; d_gene: -; CDR3nt: TGTGCCAGCAGTGAGGGCAGCCCTAACTATGGCTACACCTTC; CDR3aa: CASSEGSPNYGYTF
abundance: many; v_gene: TRBV11-2; j_gene: TRBJ1-2; d_gene: -; CDR3nt: TGTGCCAGCAGCTTAGACAGGGGATATTATGGCTACACCTTC; CDR3aa: CASSLDRGYYGYTF
abundance: many; v_gene: TRBV20-1; j_gene: TRBJ1-1; d_gene: TRBD1; CDR3nt: TGCAGTGCACAACAGGGGGCTCCGGACACTGAAGCTTTCTTT; CDR3aa: CSAQQGAPDTEAFF
abundance: many; v_gene: TRBV3-1; j_gene: TRBJ2-7; d_gene: -; CDR3nt: TGTGCCAGCAGCCATGGGACCTCAACCTACGAGCAGTACTTC; CDR3aa: CASSHGTSTYEQYF
abundance: many; v_gene: TRBV11-2; j_gene: TRBJ2-5; d_gene: TRBD2; CDR3nt: TGTGCCAGCAGCTCCCTAGCGGGAGTTGGTGGGGAGACCCAGTACTTC; CDR3aa: CASSSLAGVGGETQYF
abundance: -; v_gene: TRBV5-5; j_gene: TRBJ2-3; d_gene: TRBD1; CDR3nt: TGTGCCAGCAGCCCGGGACAGGGGGCCCACTTACTCACAGATACGCAGTATTTT; CDR3aa: CASSPGQGAHLLTDTQYF
abundance: many; v_gene: TRBV27; j_gene: TRBJ1-5; d_gene: -; CDR3nt: TGTGCCAGCGGTGAATCTTATCAGCCCCAGCATTTT; CDR3aa: CASGESYQPQHF
abundance: many; v_gene: TRBV18; j_gene: TRBJ2-7; d_gene: -; CDR3nt: TGTGCCAGCTCACGCGGGGTCAACTACGAGCAGTACTTC; CDR3aa: CASSRGVNYEQYF
abundance: few; v_gene: TRBV29-1; j_gene: TRBJ1-2; d_gene: -; CDR3nt: TGCAGCGTTGAAGCAGGGACTGGCTACACCTTC; CDR3aa: CSVEAGTGYTF
abundance: many; v_gene: TRBV28; j_gene: TRBJ2-7; d_gene: -; CDR3nt: TGTGCCAGCAGTTTACCCCGTCGGGACGAGCAGTACTTC; CDR3aa: CASSLPRRDEQYF
abundance: many; v_gene: TRBV6-6; j_gene: TRBJ2-7; d_gene: TRBD2; CDR3nt: TGTGCCAGCAGTTACTCGGGCGGACAGACTAGCGGACTACGGGTGGAGTACTTC; CDR3aa: CASSYSGGQTSGLRVEYF
abundance: many; v_gene: TRBV20-1; j_gene: TRBJ2-1; d_gene: -; CDR3nt: TGCAGTGCTAGAGATCTAGAGGCGAAGGACTCGGGGCAGTTCTTC; CDR3aa: CSARDLEAKDSGQFF
abundance: -; v_gene: TRBV27; j_gene: TRBJ2-1; d_gene: -; CDR3nt: TGTGCCAGCAGTTTATCGAACTACAATGAGCAGTTCTTC; CDR3aa: CASSLSNYNEQFF
abundance: -; v_gene: TRBV24-1; j_gene: TRBJ2-2; d_gene: -; CDR3nt: TGTGCCACCAGTGATTTTAAGGAAACCGGGGAGCTGTTTTTT; CDR3aa: CATSDFKETGELFF